This T cell receptor beta chain was profiled in a study of tumor-infiltrating lymphocytes in primary liver carcinoma. For the study at large: Yields of productive TCRbeta reads ranged from roughly 3.65 to 7.5 million per sample and were similar across tissue types.

Whole-study results and caveats: It was tumor-adjacent and tumor-blood pairs that overlapped less than tumor region pairs did.

Co-extraction yielded RNA and DNA from around 20-30 mg of unsorted bulk tissue. Every tumor was sampled at five separate regions. Over 80% viable tumor cells were present in every tumor sample. A constant-region primer primed TCR beta cDNA synthesis from about 550 ng of total RNA. Slightly modified ARM-PCR, run as three nested multiplex PCR rounds, produced the TCR beta libraries. TCRdb reanalysed the multiplex PCR reads using MiXCR and keeps one entry per CDR3 protein. This table holds 100,000 to 120,000 distinct CDR3 sequences, roughly four fifths found once. About this clonotype itself: The antigen is not known. It is likely a read error, because the conserved phenylalanine at the end of the CDR3 is missing.

Sample: liver tumor tissue from sampling region 3. Stated subset: tumor region T3, left-lateral pole. The origin of this receptor is a man aged 40-55 years with primary liver carcinoma and hepatitis B virus infection.

The CDR3 loop reads CTSSPPFGRINSDTQYL. CDR3 nucleotides: TGTACCAGCAGCCCGCCCTTTGGACGTATCAATTCAGATACGCAGTATTTA. This chain joins TRBV11-2 and TRBJ2-3; the D is unclear. The CDR3 spans 17 residues. Looked up from germline, CDR1 is SGHAT and CDR2 is FQNNGV.